The 17 T cell receptor beta chains reported below all come from one sample, sequenced in a study of T cells in Graves' hyperthyroidism and ophthalmopathy. Amplification yielded TCR beta CDR3 regions, with RNA transcripts as the source. The TCR CDR3 was amplified in a first-round RT-PCR using the HTBI primer set. TCRdb independently ran MiXCR on the multiplex PCR reads; one entry per CDR3 protein. This table has roughly 290,000 distinct CDR3 sequences, 10% to 15% appearing once. Sequenced material: blood. These receptors were taken from a woman aged 25 to 39 with Graves' hyperthyroidism that later progressed to Graves' ophthalmopathy.

This rearrangement joins TRBV24-1 to TRBJ2-2; TRBD2 aligns across 7 bases. Germline V lookup: CDR1 KGHDR, CDR2 SFDVKD. This CDR3 contains 15 residues. Unmatched junction bases numbered 4, after V lost 4 bases and J lost 3 bases. The CDR3 is CATSEGGIDTGELFF. CDR3 nucleotides: TGTGCCACCAGTGAGGGGGGGATCGACACCGGGGAGCTGTTTTTT.

This clonotype was counted between two and nine times. The chain uses TRBV5-6 and TRBJ2-1; D call uncertain. The CDR3 spans 13 residues. Trimming pared 4 bases from V and 10 bases from J, leaving 15 bases between. Germline V gives CDR1 SGHDT, CDR2 YYEEEE. The CDR3 nucleotides read TGTGCCAGCAGCCTACCTCCCGACGGGGAGCAGTTCTTC. This codes for CASSLPPDGEQFF.

This clonotype was observed a handful of times. The chain carries TRBV20-1 and TRBJ1-5; TRBD1 is a possible D gene (5 bases). The V gene's germline CDR1 is DFQATT and CDR2 SNEGSKA (reference sequence). The CDR3 is made up of 15 amino acids. V lost 3 bases and J 3 bases, leaving 15 bases between the germline ends. DNA of the CDR3: TGCAGTGCTAGGATACCGGGGGTAAACAATCAGCCCCAGCATTTT. Its translation: CSARIPGVNNQPQHF.

This clonotype was detected ten times or more. The chain recombines TRBV6-6 with TRBJ2-7, with a tentative D call TRBD1 (5 bases). Trimming took off 2 bases at V and 3 bases at J, with 8 bases between the two ends. From germline, CDR1 is MNHNY and CDR2 SVGAGI (reference sequence). CDR3 length: 13 amino acids. The CDR3 region is CASSYGRVYEQYF. DNA of the CDR3: TGTGCCAGCAGTTACGGCAGGGTCTACGAGCAGTACTTC.

This clonotype was counted many times. The chain links TRBV7-9 to TRBJ2-3; 8 bases align to TRBD2. The CDR3 runs 20 residues. The V gene end was trimmed by 5 bases and the J gene end by 0 bases; junction bases not matched to a gene: 19. Germline assignment: CDR1 SEHNR and CDR2 FQNEAQ (reference sequence). In DNA, the CDR3 is TGTGCCAGCAGCCTTAACTCCGGGTCTCAAGCGGGAGAGAGCACAGATACGCAGTATTTT. Protein product: CASSLNSGSQAGESTDTQYF.

This clonotype was picked up many times. The gene calls are TRBV5-6 and TRBJ1-1, with a possible D match to TRBD1 (5 bases). Germline CDR1 SGHDT, CDR2 YYEEEE. CDR3 length: 14 residues. V lost 1 base and J 0 bases, leaving 7 bases between the germline ends. The CDR3 loop reads CASSLWGLNTEAFF. DNA for the CDR3: TGTGCCAGCAGCTTGTGGGGCCTGAACACTGAAGCTTTCTTT.

This clonotype came up many times. V gene TRBV4-2 combines with J gene TRBJ1-5; D is undetermined. The V and J ends lost 0 bases and 3 bases respectively, with 9 bases between them. The CDR3 loop spans 15 amino acids. CDR1 is LGHNA, CDR2 YNFKEQ, per germline. CDR3 in amino acids: CASSQDDQDNQPQHF. The CDR3 nucleotides read TGTGCCAGCAGCCAAGATGACCAGGACAATCAGCCCCAGCATTTT.

The V gene is TRBV5-5, the J gene TRBJ2-2, with D perhaps matching TRBD1 or TRBD2 (5 bases each). V shed 0 bases and J shed 3 bases, with 15 bases lying between them. Germline CDR1 SGHKS, CDR2 YYEKEE (reference sequence). The CDR3 is 17 residues long. CDR3: CASSLAGAGQYTGELFF. Here the CDR3 DNA reads TGTGCCAGCAGCTTGGCCGGGGCAGGGCAATACACCGGGGAGCTGTTTTTT.

This clonotype was detected many times. This chain links TRBV3-1 with TRBJ2-5; D ambiguous. Germline V gene data show CDR1 as LGHDT and CDR2 as YNNKEL (reference sequence). CDR3 length: 11 amino acids. The V and J ends lost 11 bases and 1 base respectively, with 8 bases between them. CDR3 loop: CASAVQETQYF. The CDR3 coding sequence is TGTGCCTCGGCCGTCCAAGAGACCCAGTACTTC.

Comments on this clonotype: Just one base apart from a much larger clone, this may be a read error. The rearrangement links TRBV6-1 to TRBJ2-7; D perhaps matches TRBD2 (6 bases). Near its end, the DNA agrees better with TRBJ2-1, so the J call may be wrong. CDR3 length equals 17 residues. Looked up from germline, CDR1 is MNHNS and CDR2 is SASEGT. CDR3 in amino acids: CASHLLGAGSGLYEQFF. DNA for the CDR3: TGTGCCAGCCACCTCCTTGGAGCAGGTTCAGGACTATACGAGCAGTTCTTC.

The table lists this clonotype with a few counts. The CDR3 spells CASSRAGGYNEQFF. DNA for the CDR3: TGTGCCAGTAGTCGGGCAGGGGGTTACAATGAGCAGTTCTTC. The rearrangement links TRBV19 to TRBJ2-1; 7 positions match TRBD1. From germline, CDR1 is LNHDA and CDR2 SQIVND (reference sequence). V dropped 5 bases and J dropped 4; count of bases not matched to a gene: 5. The CDR3 extends over 14 amino acids.

The V gene is TRBV12-3 or TRBV12-4, the J gene TRBJ2-7; 11 bases match TRBD1. This CDR3 has 15 residues. V was clipped by 6 bases and J by 5 bases; unmatched bases: 9. DNA for the CDR3: TGTGCCAGCAGCCTCTCGTGGACAGGGGGCGACGAGCAGTACTTC. Translating gives CASSLSWTGGDEQYF.

This clonotype has at least ten counts. The chain is built from TRBV12-3 or TRBV12-4 and TRBJ1-2; TRBD1 is a possible D gene (5 bases). The CDR3 spans 15 residues. V lost 6 bases to trimming and J lost 5 bases, with 19 bases between them. The CDR3 reads CASRPPGPRVYGYTF. CDR3 coding DNA: TGTGCCAGCAGACCGCCGGGACCGAGGGTGTATGGCTACACCTTC.

This clonotype was counted at least ten times. The chain joins TRBV7-6 to TRBJ1-5; 7 positions match TRBD1. With V trimmed by 2 bases and J by 7 bases, 2 bases remained unmatched. The CDR3 runs to 13 residues. Germline V gene sequence: CDR1 SGHVS, CDR2 FNYEAQ. Here the CDR3 DNA reads TGTGCCAGCAGCTTAACGACAGGGCAGCCCCAGCATTTT. Its translation: CASSLTTGQPQHF.

This clonotype came up once. The chain recombines TRBV7-2 with TRBJ1-5; 7 positions agree with TRBD1. The CDR3 sequence is 15 residues long. V lost 2 bases, J lost 7 bases, and 8 bases stayed unmatched. Germline values: CDR1 SGHTA, CDR2 FQGNSA. In DNA, the CDR3 is TGTGCCAGCAGCTTAACCGACAGGGTCTTGCAGCCCCAGCATTTT. This codes for CASSLTDRVLQPQHF.

This clonotype was detected many times. The V call is TRBV27, the J call TRBJ2-7; 10 nucleotides line up with TRBD2. CDR3 size: 14 residues. V was clipped by 6 bases and J by 4 bases; unmatched bases: 6. In germline, CDR1 is MNHEY, CDR2 SMNVEV (reference sequence). The CDR3, as DNA: TGTGCCAGCAGCCGAGGACTAGCGGCATACGAGCAGTACTTC. Protein product: CASSRGLAAYEQYF.

This clonotype was seen ten or more times. The chain joins TRBV20-1 to TRBJ2-5; no clear D. This CDR3 region has 13 residues. V was trimmed by 4 bases and J by 2 bases, leaving 11 bases between them. Germline CDR1 DFQATT, CDR2 SNEGSKA (reference sequence). CDR3 nucleotide sequence: TGCAGTGCTATCGCAGAGGAGCAAGAGACCCAGTACTTC. It codes for CSAIAEEQETQYF.